The entry below describes one TCR beta chain. Germline CDR1 and CDR2: SGHRS and YFSETQ. This CDR3 contains 15 residues. The V gene end was trimmed by 4 bases and the J gene end by 0 bases; junction bases not matched to a gene: 2. This specimen belongs to a study of cytotoxic CD8 clonotypes in ibrutinib-treated CLL. Cryopreserved PBMCs yielded about 2 micrograms of genomic DNA for TCR beta libraries. TCRdb's copy holds only in-frame clones and misses some; the assay was immunoSEQ multiplex PCR. The sample has about 17,000 clones, about 61% seen once; the top ten hold roughly 25%. The J gene is TRBJ2-1, the V gene TRBV5-1, with 9 bases that match TRBD2. The clonotype comes from a human donor with chronic lymphocytic leukemia. Sequenced here: PBMCs, sampled after 12 months of ibrutinib treatment. CDR3 in amino acids: CASSDSGSSYNEQFF. The CDR3 coding sequence is TGCGCCAGCAGCGATAGCGGGAGCTCCTACAATGAGCAGTTCTTC. The full variable domain, completed using reference TRBV5-1 and TRBJ2-1, is KAGVTQTPRYLIKTRGQQVTLSCSPISGHRSVSWYQQTPGQGLQFLFEYFSETQRNKGNFPGRFSGRQFSNSRSEMNVSTLELGDSALYLCASSDSGSSYNEQFFGPGTRLTVL.